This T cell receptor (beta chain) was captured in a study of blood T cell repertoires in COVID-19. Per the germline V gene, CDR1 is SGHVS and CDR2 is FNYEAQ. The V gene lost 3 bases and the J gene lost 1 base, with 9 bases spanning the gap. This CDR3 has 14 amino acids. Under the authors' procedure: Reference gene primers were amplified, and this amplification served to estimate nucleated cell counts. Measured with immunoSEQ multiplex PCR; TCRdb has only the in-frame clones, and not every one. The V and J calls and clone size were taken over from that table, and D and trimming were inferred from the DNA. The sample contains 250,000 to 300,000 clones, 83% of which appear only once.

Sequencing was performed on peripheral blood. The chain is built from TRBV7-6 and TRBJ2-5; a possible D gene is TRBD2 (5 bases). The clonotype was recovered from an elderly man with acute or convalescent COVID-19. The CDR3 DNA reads TGTGCCAGCAGCTTCAACAGCGGCCAAGAGACCCAGTACTTC. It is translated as CASSFNSGQETQYF.